This TCR beta chain was sequenced for a study of blood T cell repertoires in COVID-19 (dated by TCRdb to 2019 to 2021). Some background on the complete study: Samples covering the acute and convalescent phases of COVID-19 were provided by collaborators in the United States, Italy and Spain. The material from the prospective study consisted of cDNA or gDNA derived from T cells, B-cell-depleted T cells, or PBMCs. Deeply sampled blood TCRbeta repertoires from subjects exposed to, actively infected with, or recovered from COVID-19 were included in the dataset. The repertoires were made available in a free public database intended to serve as a resource for research on the immune response to SARS-CoV-2. Samples came from the ongoing ImmuneRACE study (first 160 participants) plus 1,254 subjects from 6 global collaborators. A de-identified subject ID, COVID-19 status, age in years and sex were almost always included in the sample metadata. HLA class I and class II types, where available, came from metadata supplied by the sample provider rather than from assay-based typing.

In Seattle, one collaborating source enrolled patients while the infection was active and tracked those patients longitudinally over the course of disease. The collaborating institutions used their own protocols to collect whole blood in K2EDTA tubes. For TCRbeta analysis, collaborators shipped samples as frozen whole blood, isolated PBMCs, or DNA extracted from either of those sample types. In the case of this clone: Its binding antigen is unknown. The sample holds no much larger clone one base away, and base qualities are not on file. The sample carries other DNA sequences with the same CDR3.

TCRbeta CDR3 regions were amplified from genomic DNA using the immunoSEQ Assay, a bias-controlled multiplex PCR. In the original analysis: The number of nucleated cells in each sample was estimated from the amplification of reference gene primers within the assay. Sequence reads were collapsed and filtered to measure the absolute abundance of every unique TCRbeta CDR3 rearrangement. For each sample, productive Simpson clonality was calculated by taking the square root of Simpson's diversity index across productive rearrangements. TCRdb carries this immuneACCESS record with in-frame sequences only. Its versions omit some clonotypes, under half of them owing to an unresolved V gene in the studies checked, with the rest unexplained. The DNA gave D and trimming, while V, J and clone size come from that table. The sample table holds 450,000 or so clones, of which roughly 87% were seen once. Roughly 1% of the sample is taken by the ten largest.

Including cysteine and phenylalanine, the CDR3 has 13 amino acids. This entry keeps only the CDR3 DNA: 39 bases, framed from base 1. V loses 4 bases of germline sequence and J loses 0 bases, and the interval between the two ends is 7 bases. Via the germline V gene (reference sequence), CDR1 is GTSNPN and CDR2 SVGIG. Beyond this particular receptor, the publication reports: The quantity of clinical and demographic metadata differed by source and by participant and was supplied without curation.

The sequenced sample consisted of peripheral blood. Recombination joined TRBV30 with TRBJ1-5; TRBD1 is perhaps the D gene, given 5 matching bases. This clonotype was obtained from a young man with COVID-19, enrolled during active disease. The DNA reads as follows: TGTGCCTGGACAGGGAATAGCAATCAGCCCCAGCATTTT. This yields the protein CAWTGNSNQPQHF.